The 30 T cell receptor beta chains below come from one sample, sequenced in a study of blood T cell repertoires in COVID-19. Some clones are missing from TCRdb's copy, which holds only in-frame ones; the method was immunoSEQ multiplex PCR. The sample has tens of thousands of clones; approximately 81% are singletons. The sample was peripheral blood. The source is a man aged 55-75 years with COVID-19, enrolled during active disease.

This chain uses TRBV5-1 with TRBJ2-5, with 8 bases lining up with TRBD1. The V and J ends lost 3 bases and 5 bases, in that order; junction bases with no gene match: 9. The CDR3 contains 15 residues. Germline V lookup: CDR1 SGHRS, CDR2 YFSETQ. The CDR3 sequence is CASSWNPGGAETQYF. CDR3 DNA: TGCGCCAGCAGCTGGAACCCAGGGGGCGCTGAGACCCAGTACTTC.

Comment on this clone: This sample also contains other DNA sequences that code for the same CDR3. CDR3 in DNA: TGCGCCAGCAGCTTGGAACAGGGAGCCTACGAGCAGTACTTC. This sequence encodes CASSLEQGAYEQYF. The chain recombines TRBV5-1 with TRBJ2-7; possibly TRBD1 for D (6 bases). CDR1 SGHRS and CDR2 YFSETQ come from the germline V gene. The V and J ends lost 0 bases and 2 bases respectively, with 9 bases between them. There are 14 residues in the CDR3.

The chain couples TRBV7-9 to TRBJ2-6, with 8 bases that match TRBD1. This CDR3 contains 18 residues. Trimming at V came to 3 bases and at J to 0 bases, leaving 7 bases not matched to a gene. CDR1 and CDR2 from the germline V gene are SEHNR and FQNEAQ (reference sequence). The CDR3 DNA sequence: TGTGCCAGCAGCTTTCGACAGGGGCGCCTCTCTGGGGCCAACGTCCTGACTTTC. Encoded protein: CASSFRQGRLSGANVLTF.

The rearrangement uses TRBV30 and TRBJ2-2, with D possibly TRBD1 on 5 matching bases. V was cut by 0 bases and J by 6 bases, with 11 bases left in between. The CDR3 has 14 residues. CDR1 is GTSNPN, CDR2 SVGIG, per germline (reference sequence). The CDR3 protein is CAWSVGTGAGELFF. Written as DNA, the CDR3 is TGTGCCTGGAGTGTAGGAACAGGCGCCGGGGAGCTGTTTTTT. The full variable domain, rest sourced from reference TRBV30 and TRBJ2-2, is SQTIHQWPATLVQPVGSPLSLECTVEGTSNPNLYWYRQAAGRGLQLLFYSVGIGQISSEVPQNLSASRPQDRQFILSSKKLLLSDSGFYLCAWSVGTGAGELFFGEGSRLTVL.

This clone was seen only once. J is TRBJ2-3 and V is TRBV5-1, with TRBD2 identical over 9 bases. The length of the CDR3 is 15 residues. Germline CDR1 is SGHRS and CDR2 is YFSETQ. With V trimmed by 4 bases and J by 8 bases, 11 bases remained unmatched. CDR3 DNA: TGCGCCAGCAGCGACCCGACTAGCGGTGGCGCTACGCAGTATTTT. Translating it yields CASSDPTSGGATQYF. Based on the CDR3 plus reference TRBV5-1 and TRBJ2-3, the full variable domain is KAGVTQTPRYLIKTRGQQVTLSCSPISGHRSVSWYQQTPGQGLQFLFEYFSETQRNKGNFPGRFSGRQFSNSRSEMNVSTLELGDSALYLCASSDPTSGGATQYFGPGTRLTVL.

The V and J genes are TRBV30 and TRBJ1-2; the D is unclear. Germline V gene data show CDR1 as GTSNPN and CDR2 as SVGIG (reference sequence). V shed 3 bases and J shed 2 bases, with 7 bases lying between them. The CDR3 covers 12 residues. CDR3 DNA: TGTGCCTGGAGCGCACAGAACTATGGCTACACCTTC. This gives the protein CAWSAQNYGYTF.

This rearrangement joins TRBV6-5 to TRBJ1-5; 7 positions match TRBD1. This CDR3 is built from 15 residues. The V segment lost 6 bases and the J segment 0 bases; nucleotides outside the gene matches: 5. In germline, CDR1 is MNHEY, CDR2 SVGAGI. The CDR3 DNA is TGTGCCAGCAGCCCCGGACAGGTTAGCAATCAGCCCCAGCATTTT. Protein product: CASSPGQVSNQPQHF.

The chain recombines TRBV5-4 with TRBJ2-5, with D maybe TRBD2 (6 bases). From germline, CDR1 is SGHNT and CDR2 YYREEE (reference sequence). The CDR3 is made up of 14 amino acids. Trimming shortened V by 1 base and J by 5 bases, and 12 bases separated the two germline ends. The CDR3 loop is CASSLYSGVETQYF. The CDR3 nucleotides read TGTGCCAGCAGCTTGTATTCGGGGGTGGAGACCCAGTACTTC.

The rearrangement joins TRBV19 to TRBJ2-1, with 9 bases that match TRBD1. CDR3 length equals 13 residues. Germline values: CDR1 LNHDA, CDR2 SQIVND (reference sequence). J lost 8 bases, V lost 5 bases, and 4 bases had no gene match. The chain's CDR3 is CASSPGQGYEQFF. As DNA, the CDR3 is TGTGCCAGTAGTCCGGGACAGGGATATGAGCAGTTCTTC.

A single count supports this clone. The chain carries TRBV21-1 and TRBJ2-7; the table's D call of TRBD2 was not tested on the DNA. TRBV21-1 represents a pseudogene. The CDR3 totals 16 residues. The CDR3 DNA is TGTGCCAGCAGCAAAGACTGTAGCGTTTACTCCTACGAGCAGTACTTC. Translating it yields CASSKDCSVYSYEQYF.

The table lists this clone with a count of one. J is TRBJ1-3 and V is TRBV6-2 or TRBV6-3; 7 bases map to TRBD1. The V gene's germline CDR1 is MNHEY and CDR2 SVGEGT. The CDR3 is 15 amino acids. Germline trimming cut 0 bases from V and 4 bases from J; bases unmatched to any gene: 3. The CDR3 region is CASSYSRQGGNTIYF. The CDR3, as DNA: TGTGCCAGCAGTTACTCACGACAGGGCGGAAACACCATATATTTT.

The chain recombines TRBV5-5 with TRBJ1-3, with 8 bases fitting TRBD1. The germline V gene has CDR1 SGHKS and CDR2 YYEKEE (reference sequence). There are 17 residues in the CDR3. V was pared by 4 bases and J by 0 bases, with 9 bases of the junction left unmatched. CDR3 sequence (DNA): TGTGCCAGCAGCCCTCAGGGGGCCTTACTCTCTGGAAACACCATATATTTT. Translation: CASSPQGALLSGNTIYF.

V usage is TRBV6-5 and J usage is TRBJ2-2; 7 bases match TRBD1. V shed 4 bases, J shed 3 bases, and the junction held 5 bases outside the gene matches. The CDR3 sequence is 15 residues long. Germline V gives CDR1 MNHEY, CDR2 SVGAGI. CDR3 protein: CASSLGRGYTGELFF. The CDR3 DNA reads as TGTGCCAGCAGTTTGGGCAGGGGGTACACCGGGGAGCTGTTTTTT.

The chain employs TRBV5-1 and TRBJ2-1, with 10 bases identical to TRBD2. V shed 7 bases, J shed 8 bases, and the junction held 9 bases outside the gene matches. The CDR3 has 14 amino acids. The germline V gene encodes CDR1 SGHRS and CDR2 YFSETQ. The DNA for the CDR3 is TGCGCCAGCTCCTTGGAGCGGGGGGGCCATGAGCAGTTCTTC. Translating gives CASSLERGGHEQFF.

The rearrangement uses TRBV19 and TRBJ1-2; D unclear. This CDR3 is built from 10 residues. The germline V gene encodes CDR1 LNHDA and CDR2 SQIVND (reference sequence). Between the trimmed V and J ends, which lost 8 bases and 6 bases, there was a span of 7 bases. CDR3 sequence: CASGRNGYTF. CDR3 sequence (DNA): TGTGCCAGTGGGAGAAATGGCTACACCTTC.

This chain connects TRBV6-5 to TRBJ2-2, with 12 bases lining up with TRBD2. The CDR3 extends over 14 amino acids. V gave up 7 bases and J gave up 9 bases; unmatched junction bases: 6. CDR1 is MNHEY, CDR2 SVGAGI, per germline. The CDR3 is CASTPSGGARELFF. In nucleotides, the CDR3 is TGTGCCAGCACCCCTAGCGGGGGGGCCCGGGAGCTGTTTTTT.

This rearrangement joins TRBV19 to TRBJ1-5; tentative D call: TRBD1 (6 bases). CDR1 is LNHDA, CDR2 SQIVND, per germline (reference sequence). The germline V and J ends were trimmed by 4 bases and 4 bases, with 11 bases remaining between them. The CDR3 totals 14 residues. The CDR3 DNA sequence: TGTGCCAGTAGTAGTCAGGGGAGAAATCAGCCCCAGCATTTT. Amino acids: CASSSQGRNQPQHF.

Here the CDR3 reads CSVVGKGSYEQYF. For the CDR3, the DNA is TGCAGCGTTGTGGGGAAGGGGTCCTACGAGCAGTACTTC. The chain carries TRBV29-1 and TRBJ2-7; maybe TRBD1 (5 bases). The CDR3 covers 13 residues. Germline lookup yields CDR1 SQVTM and CDR2 ANQGSEA. The V end lost 4 bases, the J end lost 1 base, and 11 bases lay between the germline ends.

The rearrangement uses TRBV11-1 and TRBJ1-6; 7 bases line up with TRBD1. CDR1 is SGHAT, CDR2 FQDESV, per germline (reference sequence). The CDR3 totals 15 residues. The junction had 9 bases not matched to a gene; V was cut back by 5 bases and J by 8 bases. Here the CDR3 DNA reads TGTGCCAGCAGCATTACAGGGGTAACGGATTCACCCCTCCACTTT. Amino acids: CASSITGVTDSPLHF.

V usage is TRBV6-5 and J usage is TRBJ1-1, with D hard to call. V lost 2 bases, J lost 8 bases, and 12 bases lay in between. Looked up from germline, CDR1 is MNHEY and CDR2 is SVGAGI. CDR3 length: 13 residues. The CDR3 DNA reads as TGTGCCAGCAGTTACGACACTTTACGGGAAGCTTTCTTT. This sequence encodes CASSYDTLREAFF.

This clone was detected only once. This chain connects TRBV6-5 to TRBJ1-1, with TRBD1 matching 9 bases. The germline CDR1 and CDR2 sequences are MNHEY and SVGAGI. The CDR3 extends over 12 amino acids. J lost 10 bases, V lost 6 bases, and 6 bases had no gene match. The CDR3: CASRFRTGVAFF. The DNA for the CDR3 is TGTGCCAGCAGATTCAGGACAGGGGTAGCTTTCTTT.

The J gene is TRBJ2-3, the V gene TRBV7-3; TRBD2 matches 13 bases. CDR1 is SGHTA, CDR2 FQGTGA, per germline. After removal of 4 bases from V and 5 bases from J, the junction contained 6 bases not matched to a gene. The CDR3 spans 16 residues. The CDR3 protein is CASSSRTSGGLDTQYF. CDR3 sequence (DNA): TGTGCCAGCAGCTCCCGGACTAGCGGGGGATTAGATACGCAGTATTTT. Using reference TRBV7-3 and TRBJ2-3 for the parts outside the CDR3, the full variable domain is GAGVSQTPSNKVTEKGKYVELRCDPISGHTALYWYRQSLGQGPEFLIYFQGTGAADDSGLPNDRFFAVRPEGSVSTLKIQRTERGDSAVYLCASSSRTSGGLDTQYFGPGTRLTVL.

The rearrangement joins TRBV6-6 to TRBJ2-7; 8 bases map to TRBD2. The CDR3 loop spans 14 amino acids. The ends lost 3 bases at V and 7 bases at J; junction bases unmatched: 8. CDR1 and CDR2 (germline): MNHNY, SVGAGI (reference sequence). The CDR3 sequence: CASSYRRGGREQYF. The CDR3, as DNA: TGTGCCAGCAGTTATCGTCGGGGGGGGCGGGAGCAGTACTTC.

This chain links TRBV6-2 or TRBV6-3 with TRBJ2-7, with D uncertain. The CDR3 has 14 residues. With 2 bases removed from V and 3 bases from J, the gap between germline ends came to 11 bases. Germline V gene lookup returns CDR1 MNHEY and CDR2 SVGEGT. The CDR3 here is CASSYEAEHYEQYF. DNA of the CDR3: TGTGCCAGCAGTTACGAGGCGGAGCACTACGAGCAGTACTTC.

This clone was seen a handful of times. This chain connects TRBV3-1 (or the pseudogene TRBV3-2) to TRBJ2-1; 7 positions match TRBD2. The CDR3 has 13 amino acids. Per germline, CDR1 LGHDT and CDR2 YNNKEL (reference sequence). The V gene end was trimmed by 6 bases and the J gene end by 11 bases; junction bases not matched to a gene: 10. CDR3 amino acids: CASRSNGGTKQFF. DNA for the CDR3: TGTGCCAGCAGATCGAACGGGGGGACTAAGCAGTTCTTC.

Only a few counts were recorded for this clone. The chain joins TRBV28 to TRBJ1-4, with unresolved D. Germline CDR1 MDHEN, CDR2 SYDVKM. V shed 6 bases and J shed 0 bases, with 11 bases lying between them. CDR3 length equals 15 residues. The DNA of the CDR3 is TGTGCCAGCAGCGAAACGGGGTCAACTAATGAAAAACTGTTTTTT. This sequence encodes CASSETGSTNEKLFF.

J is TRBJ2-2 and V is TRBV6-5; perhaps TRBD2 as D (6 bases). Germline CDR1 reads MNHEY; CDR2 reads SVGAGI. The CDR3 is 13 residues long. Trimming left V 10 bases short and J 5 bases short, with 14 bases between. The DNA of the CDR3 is TGTGCCACTTCAGCGGGCGGAACCGGGGAGCTGTTTTTT. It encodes CATSAGGTGELFF.

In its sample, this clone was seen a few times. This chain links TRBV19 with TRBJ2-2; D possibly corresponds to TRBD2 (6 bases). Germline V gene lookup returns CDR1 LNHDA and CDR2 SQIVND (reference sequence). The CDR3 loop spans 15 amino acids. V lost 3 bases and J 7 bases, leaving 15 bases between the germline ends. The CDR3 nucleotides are TGTGCCAGTAGTATTGGTGGGGGGTACGACGGGGAGCTGTTTTTT. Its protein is CASSIGGGYDGELFF.

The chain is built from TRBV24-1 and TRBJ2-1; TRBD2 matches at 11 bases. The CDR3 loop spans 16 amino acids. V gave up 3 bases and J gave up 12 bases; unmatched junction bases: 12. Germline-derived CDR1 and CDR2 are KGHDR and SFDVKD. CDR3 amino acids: CATSDGGLAGSLSQFF. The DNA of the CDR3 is TGTGCCACCAGTGATGGCGGACTAGCGGGTAGCTTATCGCAGTTCTTC.

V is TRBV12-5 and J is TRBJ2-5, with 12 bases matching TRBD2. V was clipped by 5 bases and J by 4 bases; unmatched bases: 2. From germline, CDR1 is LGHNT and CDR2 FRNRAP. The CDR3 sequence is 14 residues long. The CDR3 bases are TGTGCTAGTGGTCCGGGACTAGCGGGAGAGACCCAGTACTTC. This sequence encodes CASGPGLAGETQYF.